The TCR beta chain under discussion was sequenced for a study of somatic mutations in cytotoxic T cells in rheumatoid arthritis. Study information: Patients gave 30 ml EDTA peripheral blood immediately after diagnosis, prior to starting treatment.

Findings and limits, study-wide: Among patients with rheumatoid arthritis, but not healthy controls, CD8+ clonality increased with age. Among 60 or so patients, about 8 showed a largest CD8+ clone that surpassed 20% of CD8+ cells.

In the original analysis: Large patient CD8+ clones, those above 1%, rarely matched published virus-specific TCRB sequences. Clones were read by immunoSEQ multiplex PCR, and TCRdb kept only the in-frame ones, dropping some. That table furnishes V, J and clone size, whereas the DNA furnished D and trimming. This sample has roughly 4,200 clones, with about 88% found just once. A word on this clone: Its antigen is currently unknown.

V was clipped by 2 bases and J by 3 bases, with 4 bases between them. Germline assignment: CDR1 MNHEY and CDR2 SVGAGI. This CDR3 region has 13 residues. The chain links TRBV6-5 to TRBJ2-2; D not resolved. Sequenced material: CD8+ T cells sorted from blood. This receptor was taken from a woman aged 70-85 years with rheumatoid arthritis. The CDR3 DNA sequence: TGTGCCAGCAGTTACGTAGACACCGGGGAGCTGTTTTTT. Its translation: CASSYVDTGELFF.